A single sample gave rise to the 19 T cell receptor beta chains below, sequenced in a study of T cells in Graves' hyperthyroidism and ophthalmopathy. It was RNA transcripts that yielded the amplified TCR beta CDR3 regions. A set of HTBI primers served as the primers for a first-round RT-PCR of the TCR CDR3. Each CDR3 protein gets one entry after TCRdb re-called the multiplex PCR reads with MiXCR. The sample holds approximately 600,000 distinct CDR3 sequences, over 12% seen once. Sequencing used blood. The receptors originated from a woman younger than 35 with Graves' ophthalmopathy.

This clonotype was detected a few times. The CDR3 DNA sequence: TGCGCCAGCAGCCAAGATCTGGGGGACAGGGGGCTGGGCGAGCAGTACTTC. Protein product: CASSQDLGDRGLGEQYF. This chain connects TRBV4-3 to TRBJ2-7; 12 bases match TRBD1. The length of the CDR3 is 17 residues. Looked up from germline, CDR1 is LGHNA and CDR2 is YSLEER. The J segment lost 6 bases and the V segment lost 0 bases, leaving 9 bases of the junction unmatched.

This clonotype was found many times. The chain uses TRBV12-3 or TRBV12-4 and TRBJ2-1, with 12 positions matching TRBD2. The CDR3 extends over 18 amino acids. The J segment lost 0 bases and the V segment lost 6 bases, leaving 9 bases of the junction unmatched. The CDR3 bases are TGTGCCAGCAGCCCCGGGACTAGCGGGTTTTCCTCCTACAATGAGCAGTTCTTC. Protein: CASSPGTSGFSSYNEQFF.

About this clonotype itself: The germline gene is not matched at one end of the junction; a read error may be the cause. CDR3 nucleotides: TGTGCCAGTACCACCATTGCAGAGAACTCTGGAGACACCATATATTTT. It is translated as CASTTIAENSGDTIYF. The chain recombines TRBV19 with TRBJ1-3; no clear D gene. CDR1 is LNHDA and CDR2 is SQIVND in the germline V gene (reference sequence). The CDR3 covers 16 residues.

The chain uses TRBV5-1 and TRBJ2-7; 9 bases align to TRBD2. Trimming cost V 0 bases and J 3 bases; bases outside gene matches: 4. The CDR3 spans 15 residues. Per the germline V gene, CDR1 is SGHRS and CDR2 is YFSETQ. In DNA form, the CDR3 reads TGCGCCAGCAGCTTGGTTGCGGGAGGGGTCTACGAGCAGTACTTC. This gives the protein CASSLVAGGVYEQYF.

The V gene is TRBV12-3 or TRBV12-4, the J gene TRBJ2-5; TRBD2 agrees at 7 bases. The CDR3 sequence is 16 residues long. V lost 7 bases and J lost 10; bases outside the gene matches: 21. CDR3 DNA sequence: TGTGCCAGCACCCCGGGTGATGGCGGGAGCTTGCAGATCCAGTACTTC. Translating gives CASTPGDGGSLQIQYF.

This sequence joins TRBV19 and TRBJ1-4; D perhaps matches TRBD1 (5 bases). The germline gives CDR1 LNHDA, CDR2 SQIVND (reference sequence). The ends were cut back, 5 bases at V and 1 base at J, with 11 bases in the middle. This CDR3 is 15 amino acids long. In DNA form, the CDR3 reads TGTGCCAGTAGTCCTCACAGGAGAACTAATGAAAAACTGTTTTTT. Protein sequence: CASSPHRRTNEKLFF.

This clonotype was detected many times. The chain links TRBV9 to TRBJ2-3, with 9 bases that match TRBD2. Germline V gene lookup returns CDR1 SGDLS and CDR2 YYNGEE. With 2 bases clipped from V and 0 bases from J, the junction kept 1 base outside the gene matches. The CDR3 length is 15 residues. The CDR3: CASSVTSGSTDTQYF. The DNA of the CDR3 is TGTGCCAGCAGCGTGACTAGCGGTAGCACAGATACGCAGTATTTT.

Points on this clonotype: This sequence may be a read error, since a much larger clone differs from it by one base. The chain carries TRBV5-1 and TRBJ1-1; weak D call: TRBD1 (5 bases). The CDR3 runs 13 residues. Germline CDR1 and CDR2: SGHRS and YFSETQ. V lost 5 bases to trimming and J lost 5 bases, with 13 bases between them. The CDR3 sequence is CASRSRGETEAFF. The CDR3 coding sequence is TGCGCCAGCAGAAGTCGGGGCGAAACTGAAGCTTTCTTT.

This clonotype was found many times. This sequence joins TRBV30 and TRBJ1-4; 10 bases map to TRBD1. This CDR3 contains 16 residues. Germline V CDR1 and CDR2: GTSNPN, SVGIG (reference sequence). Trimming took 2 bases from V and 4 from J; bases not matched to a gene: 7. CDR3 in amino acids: CAWSWGQGSRNEKLFF. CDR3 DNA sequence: TGTGCCTGGAGTTGGGGACAGGGGAGCCGTAATGAAAAACTGTTTTTT.

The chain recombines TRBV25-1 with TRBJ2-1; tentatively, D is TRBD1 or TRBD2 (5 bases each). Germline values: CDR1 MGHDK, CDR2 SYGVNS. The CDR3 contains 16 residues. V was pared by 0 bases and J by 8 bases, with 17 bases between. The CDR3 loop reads CASSEYGTPYYDEQFF. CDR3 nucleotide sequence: TGTGCCAGCAGTGAATATGGGACCCCCTATTACGATGAGCAGTTCTTC.

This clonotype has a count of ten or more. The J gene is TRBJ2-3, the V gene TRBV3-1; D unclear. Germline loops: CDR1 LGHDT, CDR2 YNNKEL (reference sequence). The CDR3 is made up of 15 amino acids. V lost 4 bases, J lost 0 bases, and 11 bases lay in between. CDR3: CASSPTSTSTDTQYF. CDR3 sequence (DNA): TGTGCCAGCAGCCCTACCTCCACTAGCACAGATACGCAGTATTTT.

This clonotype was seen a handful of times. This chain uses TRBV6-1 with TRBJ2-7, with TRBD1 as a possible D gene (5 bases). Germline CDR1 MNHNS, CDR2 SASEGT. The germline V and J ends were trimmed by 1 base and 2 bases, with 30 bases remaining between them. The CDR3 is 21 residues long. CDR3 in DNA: TGTGCCAGCAGTGAAGGACGGCCCTATACGCCTCACAGGTCCTCCACCTACGAGCAGTACTTC. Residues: CASSEGRPYTPHRSSTYEQYF.

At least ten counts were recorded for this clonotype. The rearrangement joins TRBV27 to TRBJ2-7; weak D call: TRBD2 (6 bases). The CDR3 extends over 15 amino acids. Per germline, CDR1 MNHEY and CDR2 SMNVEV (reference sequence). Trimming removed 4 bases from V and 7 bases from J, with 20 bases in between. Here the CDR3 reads CASSSGDTFAGEQYF. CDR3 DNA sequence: TGTGCCAGCAGTTCCGGCGACACCTTCGCGGGGGAGCAGTACTTC.

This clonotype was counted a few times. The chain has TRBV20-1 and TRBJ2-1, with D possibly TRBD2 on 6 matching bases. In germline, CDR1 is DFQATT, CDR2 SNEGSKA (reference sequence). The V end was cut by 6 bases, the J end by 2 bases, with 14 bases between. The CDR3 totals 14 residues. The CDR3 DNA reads TGCAGTGCCCCGGACTATCTCACCTACAATGAGCAGTTCTTC. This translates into CSAPDYLTYNEQFF.

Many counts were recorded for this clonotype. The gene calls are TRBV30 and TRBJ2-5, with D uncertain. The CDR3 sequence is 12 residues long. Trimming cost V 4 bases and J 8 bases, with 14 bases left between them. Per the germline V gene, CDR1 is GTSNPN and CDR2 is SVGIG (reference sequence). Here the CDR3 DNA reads TGTGCCTGGACCGACGACCGAACTACCCAGTACTTC. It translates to CAWTDDRTTQYF.

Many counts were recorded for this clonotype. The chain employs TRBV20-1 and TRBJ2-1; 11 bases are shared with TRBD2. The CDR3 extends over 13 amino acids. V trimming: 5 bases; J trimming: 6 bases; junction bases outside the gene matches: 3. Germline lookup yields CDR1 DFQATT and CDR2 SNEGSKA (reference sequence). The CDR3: CSAETSGTNEQFF. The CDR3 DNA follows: TGCAGTGCTGAGACTAGCGGGACCAATGAGCAGTTCTTC.

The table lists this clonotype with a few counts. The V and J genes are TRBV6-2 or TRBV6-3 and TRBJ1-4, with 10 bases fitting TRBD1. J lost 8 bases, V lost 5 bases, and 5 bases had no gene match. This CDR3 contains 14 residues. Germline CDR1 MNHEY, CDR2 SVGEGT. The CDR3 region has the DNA TGTGCCAGCAGTCGGGACAGGGGTGAAGAAAAACTGTTTTTT. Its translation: CASSRDRGEEKLFF.

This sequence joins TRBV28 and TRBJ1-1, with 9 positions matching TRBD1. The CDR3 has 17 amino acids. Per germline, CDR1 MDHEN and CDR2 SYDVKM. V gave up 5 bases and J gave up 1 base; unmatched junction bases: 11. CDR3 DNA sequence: TGTGCCAGCAGTCCACAGGGGCCGGGACAGGGGAACACTGAAGCTTTCTTT. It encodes CASSPQGPGQGNTEAFF.

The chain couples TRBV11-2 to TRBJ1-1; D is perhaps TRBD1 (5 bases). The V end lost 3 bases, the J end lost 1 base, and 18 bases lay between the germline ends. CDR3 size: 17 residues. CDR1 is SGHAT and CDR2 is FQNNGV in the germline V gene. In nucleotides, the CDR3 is TGTGCCAGCAGCTTGAGGGGCGGGGGGGGACCGAACACTGAAGCTTTCTTT. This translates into CASSLRGGGGPNTEAFF.